The T cell receptor (beta chain) described here comes from a study of T cell repertoires in cytomegalovirus infection. Looking at the study overall: Public TCR beta signatures provided an indication of both CMV infection and a matching HLA type. Points from the study as a whole: Ex vivo, HLA-C-restricted CMV-specific TCR beta clonotypes prevailed over the rest of the response. There were carriers of CMV plus the relevant HLA, and cumulative public TCR beta family frequency identified them.

On this clonotype: Its antigen is unknown.

Germline V gene lookup returns CDR1 SGHRS and CDR2 YFSETQ. V lost 0 bases and J 3 bases, leaving 9 bases between the germline ends. CDR3 size: 15 residues. TCRdb re-called the reads through MiXCR, storing one row per CDR3 protein. This repertoire shows some 700,000 distinct CDR3 sequences, about 33% found once; its top ten account for around a sixth. This receptor was taken from a human donor in good health (CMV status not recorded). Some clones in this sample may be carry-over from other donors' samples. This rearrangement joins TRBV5-1 to TRBJ1-4, with D unresolved. The sequencing here drew on cultured PBMCs, taken from culture after CMV antigen stimulation. The CDR3 sequence is CASSLDGSPNEKLFF. The CDR3 DNA follows: TGCGCCAGCAGCTTGGATGGCAGCCCTAATGAAAAACTGTTTTTT.